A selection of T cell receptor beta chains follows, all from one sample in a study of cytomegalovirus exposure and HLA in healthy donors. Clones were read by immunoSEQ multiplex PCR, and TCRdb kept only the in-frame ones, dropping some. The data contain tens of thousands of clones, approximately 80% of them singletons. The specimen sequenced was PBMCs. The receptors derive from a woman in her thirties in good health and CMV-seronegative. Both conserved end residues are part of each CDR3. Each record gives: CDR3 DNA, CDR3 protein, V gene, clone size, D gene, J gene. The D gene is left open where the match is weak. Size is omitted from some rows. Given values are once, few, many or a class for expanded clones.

CDR3nt: TGTGCCAGTATACAGGGGGCGCGTGAAGCTTTCTTT; CDR3aa: CASIQGAREAFF; v_gene: TRBV19; abundance: .; d_gene: TRBD1; j_gene: TRBJ1-1
CDR3nt: TGTGCCAGCAGCTTAGCAGGGGGCCATAGCAATCAGCCCCAGCATTTT; CDR3aa: CASSLAGGHSNQPQHF; v_gene: TRBV13; abundance: few; d_gene: TRBD1; j_gene: TRBJ1-5
CDR3nt: TGTGCCAGGTGGGACAGCTACAATGAGCAGTTCTTC; CDR3aa: CARWDSYNEQFF; v_gene: TRBV7-2; abundance: .; d_gene: TRBD1; j_gene: TRBJ2-1
CDR3nt: TGCGCCAGCAGAGTGGGACAGGACACAGATACGCAGTATTTT; CDR3aa: CASRVGQDTDTQYF; v_gene: TRBV5-1; abundance: .; d_gene: TRBD1; j_gene: TRBJ2-3
CDR3nt: TGTGCCAGCAGCCCCCGCGGGGTGTTTCTCCACGAGCAGTACTTC; CDR3aa: CASSPRGVFLHEQYF; v_gene: TRBV28; abundance: .; d_gene: .; j_gene: TRBJ2-7
CDR3nt: TGTGCCAGCAGCTTAATCCCAAATGAGCAGTTCTTC; CDR3aa: CASSLIPNEQFF; v_gene: TRBV7-3; abundance: .; d_gene: .; j_gene: TRBJ2-1
CDR3nt: TGCGCCAGCAGCTCCCTCCTTAGCGCCTACGAGCAGTACTTC; CDR3aa: CASSSLLSAYEQYF; v_gene: TRBV5-1; abundance: .; d_gene: .; j_gene: TRBJ2-7
CDR3nt: TGTGCCAGTAGTATAGAGGGAGGACACGGCAATCAGCCCCAGCATTTT; CDR3aa: CASSIEGGHGNQPQHF; v_gene: TRBV19; abundance: .; d_gene: .; j_gene: TRBJ1-5
CDR3nt: TGTGCCAGCAGTGAGAGCTCTGGAAACACCATATATTTT; CDR3aa: CASSESSGNTIYF; v_gene: TRBV6-5; abundance: .; d_gene: .; j_gene: TRBJ1-3
CDR3nt: TGTGCCATCGGGGAATGGACAGGGGGTAATCAGCCCCAGCATTTT; CDR3aa: CAIGEWTGGNQPQHF; v_gene: TRBV10-3; abundance: .; d_gene: TRBD1; j_gene: TRBJ1-5
CDR3nt: TGTGCCAGCAGCCCAAGACTAGCGGGGAACACCGGGGAGCTGTTTTTT; CDR3aa: CASSPRLAGNTGELFF; v_gene: TRBV9; abundance: .; d_gene: TRBD2; j_gene: TRBJ2-2
CDR3nt: TGTGCCAGCACCCCGACAAGGGGCTACGAGCAGTACTTC; CDR3aa: CASTPTRGYEQYF; v_gene: TRBV28; abundance: once; d_gene: .; j_gene: TRBJ2-7
CDR3nt: TGCGCCAGCAGCTTTACCGGGACAGGGAGTGAAAAACTGTTTTTT; CDR3aa: CASSFTGTGSEKLFF; v_gene: TRBV5-1; abundance: .; d_gene: TRBD1; j_gene: TRBJ1-4
CDR3nt: TGTGCCACCACTCGGACGGACATCCAAGACGAGCAGTACTTC; CDR3aa: CATTRTDIQDEQYF; v_gene: TRBV6-6; abundance: few; d_gene: .; j_gene: TRBJ2-7
CDR3nt: TGTGCCAGCAGTGCACCAAAAGCGCGACTAGCGGTTACCTACGAGCAGTACTTC; CDR3aa: CASSAPKARLAVTYEQYF; v_gene: TRBV2; abundance: .; d_gene: TRBD2; j_gene: TRBJ2-7
CDR3nt: TGTGCCAGCAGCGTAGGGGGCGGTGAAGCTTTCTTT; CDR3aa: CASSVGGGEAFF; v_gene: TRBV9; abundance: .; d_gene: .; j_gene: TRBJ1-1
CDR3nt: TGTGCCAGTAGCCCCATTGTATTCAGCTCCTACAATGAGCAGTTCTTC; CDR3aa: CASSPIVFSSYNEQFF; v_gene: TRBV19; abundance: .; d_gene: .; j_gene: TRBJ2-1
CDR3nt: TGTGCCAGCGGGTGGACTAGCGGGGACAATGAGCAGTTCTTC; CDR3aa: CASGWTSGDNEQFF; v_gene: TRBV27; abundance: .; d_gene: TRBD2; j_gene: TRBJ2-1
CDR3nt: TGTGCCAGTAGTGCAGCAGGGCAACGGAGAAACATTCAGTACTTC; CDR3aa: CASSAAGQRRNIQYF; v_gene: TRBV19; abundance: .; d_gene: .; j_gene: TRBJ2-4
CDR3nt: TGTGCCAGCCGGGGACTTCAAGAGACCCAGTACTTC; CDR3aa: CASRGLQETQYF; v_gene: TRBV7-8; abundance: once; d_gene: .; j_gene: TRBJ2-5
CDR3nt: TGTGCCAGCAGTGCCCATCCGGGGGGGTGGACTTACAATGAGCAGTTCTTC; CDR3aa: CASSAHPGGWTYNEQFF; v_gene: TRBV25-1; abundance: .; d_gene: TRBD2; j_gene: TRBJ2-1
CDR3nt: TGCAGCGGGGGGACTACCGCCTCCTACAATGAGCAGTTCTTC; CDR3aa: CSGGTTASYNEQFF; v_gene: TRBV29-1; abundance: .; d_gene: TRBD2; j_gene: TRBJ2-1
CDR3nt: TGTGCCAGTAGTCGGGATCCCTACAATGAGCAGTTCTTC; CDR3aa: CASSRDPYNEQFF; v_gene: TRBV19; abundance: once; d_gene: .; j_gene: TRBJ2-1
CDR3nt: TGTGCCAGCACCGTGACCTCGGGTGAGCAGTTCTTC; CDR3aa: CASTVTSGEQFF; v_gene: TRBV28; abundance: .; d_gene: .; j_gene: TRBJ2-1
CDR3nt: TGTGCCAGCTCACCAAAAGCAGGTCCCACTGAAGCTTTCTTT; CDR3aa: CASSPKAGPTEAFF; v_gene: TRBV18; abundance: .; d_gene: .; j_gene: TRBJ1-1
CDR3nt: TGTGCCAGTAGCCCAGGGGGCAGCTCCTACGAGCAGTACTTC; CDR3aa: CASSPGGSSYEQYF; v_gene: TRBV19; abundance: .; d_gene: TRBD1; j_gene: TRBJ2-7
CDR3nt: TGCGCCAGCAGCTTGGTAATCACCGGGGAGCTGTTTTTT; CDR3aa: CASSLVITGELFF; v_gene: TRBV5-1; abundance: .; d_gene: .; j_gene: TRBJ2-2
CDR3nt: TGTGCCAGCAGCCAAACCGGGACAGGGGTCGATGAGCAGTTCTTC; CDR3aa: CASSQTGTGVDEQFF; v_gene: TRBV6-5; abundance: once; d_gene: TRBD1; j_gene: TRBJ2-1
CDR3nt: TGTGCCAGCAGCTCCGGGACTAGCGGGAGGGCCTACAATGAGCAGTTCTTC; CDR3aa: CASSSGTSGRAYNEQFF; v_gene: TRBV11-1; abundance: .; d_gene: TRBD2; j_gene: TRBJ2-1
CDR3nt: TGTGCCAGCAGCCTCGGGACTATTAGACCCTACAATGAGCAGTTCTTC; CDR3aa: CASSLGTIRPYNEQFF; v_gene: TRBV7-2; abundance: .; d_gene: TRBD2; j_gene: TRBJ2-1
CDR3nt: TGTGCCTGGAGGGGACTCGAGGGAGGCTCTGGAAACACCATATATTTT; CDR3aa: CAWRGLEGGSGNTIYF; v_gene: TRBV30; abundance: few; d_gene: .; j_gene: TRBJ1-3
CDR3nt: TGTGCCAGCAGCCTAAGTTGGCTAGCGGCTAACACCGGGGAGCTGTTTTTT; CDR3aa: CASSLSWLAANTGELFF; v_gene: TRBV13; abundance: .; d_gene: TRBD2; j_gene: TRBJ2-2
CDR3nt: TGTGCCAGCTCACCCGACAGGGCAGATACGCAGTATTTT; CDR3aa: CASSPDRADTQYF; v_gene: TRBV18; abundance: .; d_gene: TRBD1; j_gene: TRBJ2-3
CDR3nt: TGTGCTAGCAGCGCCCGTTCCGGGACAGGGCACAGGCAGACCCAGTACTTC; CDR3aa: CASSARSGTGHRQTQYF; v_gene: TRBV7-7; abundance: .; d_gene: TRBD1; j_gene: TRBJ2-5
CDR3nt: TGCGCCAGCAGCTCCGGACTAGCGGTCCGACTCACAGATACGCAGTATTTT; CDR3aa: CASSSGLAVRLTDTQYF; v_gene: TRBV5-1; abundance: .; d_gene: TRBD2; j_gene: TRBJ2-3
CDR3nt: TGTGCCAGCAGCCTAGGACAGGCCTCATATACCTACGAGCAGTACTTC; CDR3aa: CASSLGQASYTYEQYF; v_gene: TRBV5-5; abundance: .; d_gene: TRBD1; j_gene: TRBJ2-7
CDR3nt: TGTGCCAGCAGCGTACGGGCGGGAGGGGGTGCAGATACGCAGTATTTT; CDR3aa: CASSVRAGGGADTQYF; v_gene: TRBV9; abundance: few; d_gene: TRBD2; j_gene: TRBJ2-3
CDR3nt: TGTGCCAGCAGTTACGACAGGGGGCCTGACGAGCAGTACTTC; CDR3aa: CASSYDRGPDEQYF; v_gene: TRBV6-5; abundance: .; d_gene: TRBD1; j_gene: TRBJ2-7
CDR3nt: TGTTCCAGCAGCTTAGTTCGGACAGGGCGTGAAAAACTGTTTTTT; CDR3aa: CSSSLVRTGREKLFF; v_gene: TRBV7-9; abundance: .; d_gene: TRBD1; j_gene: TRBJ1-4
CDR3nt: TGTGCCAGCAGCGCAACACAGGGGGCAGGCGAGCAGTACTTC; CDR3aa: CASSATQGAGEQYF; v_gene: TRBV11-2; abundance: .; d_gene: TRBD1; j_gene: TRBJ2-7
CDR3nt: TGTGCCAGCAGGGGGGGGACAGGGGGATCTAATGAGCAGTTCTTC; CDR3aa: CASRGGTGGSNEQFF; v_gene: TRBV6-1; abundance: .; d_gene: TRBD1; j_gene: TRBJ2-1
CDR3nt: TGCGCCAGCAGCTCGGGACACATGAACACCGGGGAGCTGTTTTTT; CDR3aa: CASSSGHMNTGELFF; v_gene: TRBV5-1; abundance: .; d_gene: .; j_gene: TRBJ2-2
CDR3nt: TGTGCCATCAGTGACCCAGGGCTCCTGGTAGGAGGCTACACCTTC; CDR3aa: CAISDPGLLVGGYTF; v_gene: TRBV10-3; abundance: .; d_gene: .; j_gene: TRBJ1-2
CDR3nt: TGTGCCAGCAGCCGGGAGCGCTCCTACGAGCAGTACTTC; CDR3aa: CASSRERSYEQYF; v_gene: TRBV7-8; abundance: .; d_gene: .; j_gene: TRBJ2-7
CDR3nt: TGTGCCAGCAGTTCTTCCGGACTAGCGGGTCGGATAGAGACCCAGTACTTC; CDR3aa: CASSSSGLAGRIETQYF; v_gene: TRBV28; abundance: .; d_gene: TRBD2; j_gene: TRBJ2-5
CDR3nt: TGTGCCAGCAGCGTGAACTTGGCGGGACCCCCCTACGAGCAGTACTTC; CDR3aa: CASSVNLAGPPYEQYF; v_gene: TRBV11-2; abundance: once; d_gene: .; j_gene: TRBJ2-7
CDR3nt: TGTGCCAGCAGTCCGGGACGGGGGTACGAGCAGTACTTC; CDR3aa: CASSPGRGYEQYF; v_gene: TRBV27; abundance: .; d_gene: .; j_gene: TRBJ2-7
CDR3nt: TGTGCCAGCAGCGAACGGACTATCCCCACCTACAATGAGCAGTTCTTC; CDR3aa: CASSERTIPTYNEQFF; v_gene: TRBV9; abundance: .; d_gene: .; j_gene: TRBJ2-1
CDR3nt: TGTGCCAGCAGCCACGGACAGGGAACCTACGAGCAGTACTTC; CDR3aa: CASSHGQGTYEQYF; v_gene: TRBV6-1; abundance: .; d_gene: TRBD1; j_gene: TRBJ2-7
CDR3nt: TGTGCCAGCAGCGTAGCTGGGCAGATGAACACTGAAGCTTTCTTT; CDR3aa: CASSVAGQMNTEAFF; v_gene: TRBV9; abundance: .; d_gene: .; j_gene: TRBJ1-1
CDR3nt: TGTGCCAGCAGCCAAGGGAGCTCGTTTTCCGGGACTAGCACCCTGAAGTACCAAGAGACCCAGTACTTC; CDR3aa: CASSQGSSFSGTSTLKYQETQYF; v_gene: TRBV4-2; abundance: .; d_gene: TRBD2; j_gene: TRBJ2-5
CDR3nt: TGTGCCAGTAGATCGGACAGGGCGTCCTACGAGCAGTACTTC; CDR3aa: CASRSDRASYEQYF; v_gene: TRBV19; abundance: .; d_gene: TRBD1; j_gene: TRBJ2-7
CDR3nt: TGCAGCGTTGCCACCGCTAGCGGACGAAACACCGGGGAGCTGTTTTTT; CDR3aa: CSVATASGRNTGELFF; v_gene: TRBV29-1; abundance: .; d_gene: TRBD2; j_gene: TRBJ2-2
CDR3nt: TGTGCCAGCAGCGTGCAAGCGGGAGCTAGGAATGAGCAGTTCTTC; CDR3aa: CASSVQAGARNEQFF; v_gene: TRBV9; abundance: .; d_gene: TRBD2; j_gene: TRBJ2-1
CDR3nt: TGTGCCAACCGGGACGGGGGGAATGAGCAGTTCTTC; CDR3aa: CANRDGGNEQFF; v_gene: TRBV10-3; abundance: .; d_gene: TRBD2; j_gene: TRBJ2-1
CDR3nt: TGTGCCAGCTCGGGACTAGCGGGAGGCGATGAGCAGTTCTTC; CDR3aa: CASSGLAGGDEQFF; v_gene: TRBV18; abundance: .; d_gene: TRBD2; j_gene: TRBJ2-1
CDR3nt: TGCAGCGTCCAAAGAGCGGAGCATACGCAGTATTTT; CDR3aa: CSVQRAEHTQYF; v_gene: TRBV29-1; abundance: .; d_gene: .; j_gene: TRBJ2-3